This T cell receptor (beta chain) was obtained from a study of cytomegalovirus exposure and HLA in healthy donors. Points from the study as a whole: The study labeled around 160 TCR beta chains cytomegalovirus-associated. In an earlier analysis, in 620 or so donors, most V segments appeared productive either ~90% or ~30% of the time.

PCR primers comprised 60 Vbeta and 13 Jbeta primers. Using immunoSEQ multiplex PCR, the repertoire was profiled, and TCRdb retains in-frame clones only, with some absent. The sample gives approximately 190,000 clones, about four fifths of which show up once; about 6% is in the top ten. This clone showed up just a few times. Its antigen is as yet unknown. The receptor's source is a woman aged 25 to 45 in good health and CMV-seropositive. Material: PBMCs.

The DNA for the CDR3 is TGTGCCAGCAGCTTCGGAGTGTCCTACGAGCAGTACTTC. Translating it yields CASSFGVSYEQYF. The chain joins TRBV5-6 to TRBJ2-7; D remains unclear. V lost 2 bases and J lost 1, with 7 bases in between. There are 13 residues in the CDR3. Per germline, CDR1 SGHDT and CDR2 YYEEEE. The full variable domain, completed using reference TRBV5-6 and TRBJ2-7, is DAGVTQSPTHLIKTRGQQVTLRCSPKSGHDTVSWYQQALGQGPQFIFQYYEEEERQRGNFPDRFSGHQFPNYSSELNVNALLLGDSALYLCASSFGVSYEQYFGPGTRLTVT.